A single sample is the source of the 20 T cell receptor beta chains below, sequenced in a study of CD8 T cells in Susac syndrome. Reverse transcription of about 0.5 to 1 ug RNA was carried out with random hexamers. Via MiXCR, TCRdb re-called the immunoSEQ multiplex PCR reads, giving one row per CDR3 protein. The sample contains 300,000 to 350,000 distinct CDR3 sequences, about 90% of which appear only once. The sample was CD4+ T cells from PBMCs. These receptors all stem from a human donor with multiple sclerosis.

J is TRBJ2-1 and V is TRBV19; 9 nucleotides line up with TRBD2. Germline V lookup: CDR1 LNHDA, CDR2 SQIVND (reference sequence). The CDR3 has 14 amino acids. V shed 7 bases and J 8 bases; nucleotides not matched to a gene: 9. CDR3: CASMRGGAFHEQFF. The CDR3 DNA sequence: TGTGCCAGTATGCGCGGGGGGGCCTTTCATGAGCAGTTCTTC.

DNA of the CDR3: TGTGCCACCAGCAAGGGGAATTTTGGGGATGAGCAGTTCTTC. This encodes CATSKGNFGDEQFF. The V call is TRBV15, the J call TRBJ2-1, with TRBD1 as a possible D gene (5 bases). Germline V gene sequence: CDR1 LNHNV, CDR2 YYDKDF (reference sequence). This CDR3 contains 14 residues. Trimming stripped 4 bases from V and 8 bases from J, with 15 bases between.

The CDR3 reads CSALRGGGSAEAFF. CDR3 coding DNA: TGCAGTGCTCTCCGCGGGGGCGGGAGCGCTGAAGCTTTCTTT. The rearrangement uses TRBV20-1 and TRBJ1-1; TRBD1 might be the D (6 bases). V lost 5 bases, J lost 6 bases, and 19 bases lay in between. CDR1 and CDR2 (germline): DFQATT, SNEGSKA (reference sequence). The CDR3 has 14 residues.

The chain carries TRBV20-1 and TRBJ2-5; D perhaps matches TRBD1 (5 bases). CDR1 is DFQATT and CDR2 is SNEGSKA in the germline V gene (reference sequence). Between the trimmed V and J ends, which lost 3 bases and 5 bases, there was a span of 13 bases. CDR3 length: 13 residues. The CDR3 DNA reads TGCAGTGCTAGGGTTAGGGCAGGGGAGACCCAGTACTTC. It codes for CSARVRAGETQYF.

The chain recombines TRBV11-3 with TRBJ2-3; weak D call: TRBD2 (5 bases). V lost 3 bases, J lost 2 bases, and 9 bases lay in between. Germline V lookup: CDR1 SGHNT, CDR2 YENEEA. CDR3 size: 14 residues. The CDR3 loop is CASSLTKATDTQYF. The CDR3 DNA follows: TGTGCCAGCAGCTTGACTAAGGCCACAGATACGCAGTATTTT.

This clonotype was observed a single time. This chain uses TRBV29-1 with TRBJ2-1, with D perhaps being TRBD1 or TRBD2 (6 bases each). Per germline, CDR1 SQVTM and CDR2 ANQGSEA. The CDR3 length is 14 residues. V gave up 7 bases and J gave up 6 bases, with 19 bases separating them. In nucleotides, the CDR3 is TGCAGCGCCCACGGGGGCGCAGGTCCCAATGAGCAGTTCTTC. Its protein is CSAHGGAGPNEQFF.

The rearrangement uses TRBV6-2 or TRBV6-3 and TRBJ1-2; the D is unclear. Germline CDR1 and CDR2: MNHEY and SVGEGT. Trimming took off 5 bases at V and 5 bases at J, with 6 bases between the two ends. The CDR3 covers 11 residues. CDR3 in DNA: TGTGCCAGCAGTAGGAGATATGGCTACACCTTC. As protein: CASSRRYGYTF.

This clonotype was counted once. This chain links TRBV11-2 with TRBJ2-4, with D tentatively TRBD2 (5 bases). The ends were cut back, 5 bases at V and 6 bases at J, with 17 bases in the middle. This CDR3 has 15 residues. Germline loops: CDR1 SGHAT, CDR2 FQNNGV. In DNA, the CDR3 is TGTGCCAGCAGCCCTAGTTTGAGGGCTGGAAACATTCAGTACTTC. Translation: CASSPSLRAGNIQYF. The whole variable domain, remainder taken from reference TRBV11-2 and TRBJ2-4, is EAGVAQSPRYKIIEKRQSVAFWCNPISGHATLYWYQQILGQGPKLLIQFQNNGVVDDSQLPKDRFSAERLKGVDSTLKIQPAKLEDSAVYLCASSPSLRAGNIQYFGAGTRLSVL.

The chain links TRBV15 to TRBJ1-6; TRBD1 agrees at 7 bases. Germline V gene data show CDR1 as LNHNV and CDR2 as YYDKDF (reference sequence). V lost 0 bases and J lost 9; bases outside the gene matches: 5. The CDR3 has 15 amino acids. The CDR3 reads CATSRENRGLSPLHF. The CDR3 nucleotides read TGTGCCACCAGCAGAGAGAATAGGGGGCTTTCACCCCTCCACTTT.

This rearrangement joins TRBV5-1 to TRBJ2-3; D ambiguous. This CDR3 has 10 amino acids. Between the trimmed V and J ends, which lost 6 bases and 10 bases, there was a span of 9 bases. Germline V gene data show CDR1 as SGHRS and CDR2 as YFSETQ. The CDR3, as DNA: TGCGCCAGCAAGGGCGACGCGCAGTATTTT. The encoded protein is CASKGDAQYF. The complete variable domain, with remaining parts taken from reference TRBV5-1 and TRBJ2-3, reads KAGVTQTPRYLIKTRGQQVTLSCSPISGHRSVSWYQQTPGQGLQFLFEYFSETQRNKGNFPGRFSGRQFSNSRSEMNVSTLELGDSALYLCASKGDAQYFGPGTRLTVL.

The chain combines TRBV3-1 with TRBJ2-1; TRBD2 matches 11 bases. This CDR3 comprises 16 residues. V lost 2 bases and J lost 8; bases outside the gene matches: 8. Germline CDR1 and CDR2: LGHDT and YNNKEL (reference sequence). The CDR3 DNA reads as TGTGCCAGCAGCCAACCGATTAGCGGGGGGGCGGATGAGCAGTTCTTC. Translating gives CASSQPISGGADEQFF.

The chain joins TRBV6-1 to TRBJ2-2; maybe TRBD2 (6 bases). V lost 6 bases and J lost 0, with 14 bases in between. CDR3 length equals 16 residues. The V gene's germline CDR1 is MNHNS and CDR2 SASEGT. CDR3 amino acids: CASSRESGSNTGELFF. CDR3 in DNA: TGTGCCAGCAGCCGAGAGAGCGGGTCGAACACCGGGGAGCTGTTTTTT.

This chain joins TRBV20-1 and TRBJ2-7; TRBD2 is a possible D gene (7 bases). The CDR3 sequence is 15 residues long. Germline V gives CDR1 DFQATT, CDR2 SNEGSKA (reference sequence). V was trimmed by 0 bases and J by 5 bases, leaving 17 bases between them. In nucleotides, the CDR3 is TGCAGTGCTAGAGATCAGGAGCGGGACACGGACGAGCAGTACTTC. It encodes CSARDQERDTDEQYF.

CDR3 DNA: TGTGCCAGTAGTATAGCGTCCGACTATGGCTACACCTTC. It encodes CASSIASDYGYTF. V gene TRBV19 combines with J gene TRBJ1-2; D gene unclear. CDR1 and CDR2 (germline): LNHDA, SQIVND (reference sequence). There are 13 residues in the CDR3. The ends were cut back, 1 base at V and 3 bases at J, with 6 bases in the middle. Full variable domain (missing parts from reference TRBV19 and TRBJ1-2): DGGITQSPKYLFRKEGQNVTLSCEQNLNHDAMYWYRQDPGQGLRLIYYSQIVNDFQKGDIAEGYSVSREKKESFPLTVTSAQKNPTAFYLCASSIASDYGYTFGSGTRLTVV.

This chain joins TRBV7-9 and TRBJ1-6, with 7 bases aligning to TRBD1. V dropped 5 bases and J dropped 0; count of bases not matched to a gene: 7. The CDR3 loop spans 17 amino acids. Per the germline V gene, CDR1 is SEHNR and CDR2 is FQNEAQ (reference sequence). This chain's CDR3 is CASSTGQPSSYNSPLHF. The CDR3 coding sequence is TGTGCCAGCAGCACGGGACAGCCGAGCTCCTATAATTCACCCCTCCACTTT.

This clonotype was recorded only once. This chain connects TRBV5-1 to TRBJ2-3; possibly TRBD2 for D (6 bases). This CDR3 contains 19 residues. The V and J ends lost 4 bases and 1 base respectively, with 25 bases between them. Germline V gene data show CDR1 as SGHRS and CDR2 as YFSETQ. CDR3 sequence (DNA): TGCGCCAGCAGCGATGGCCGAAGGGACTCGTTTTGGGGCACAGATACGCAGTATTTT. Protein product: CASSDGRRDSFWGTDTQYF.

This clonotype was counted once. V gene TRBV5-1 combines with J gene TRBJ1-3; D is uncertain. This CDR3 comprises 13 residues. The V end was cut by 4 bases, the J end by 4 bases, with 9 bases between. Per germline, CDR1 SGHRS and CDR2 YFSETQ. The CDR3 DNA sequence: TGCGCCAGCAGCCCCTTAGGAGGAAACACCATATATTTT. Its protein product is CASSPLGGNTIYF.

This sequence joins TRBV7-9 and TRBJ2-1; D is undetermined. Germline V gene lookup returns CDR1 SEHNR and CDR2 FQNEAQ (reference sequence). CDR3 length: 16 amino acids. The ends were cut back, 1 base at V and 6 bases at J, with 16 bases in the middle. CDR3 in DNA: TGTGCCAGCAGCTTAGAGGGCTGGATTCGAGCCAATGAGCAGTTCTTC. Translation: CASSLEGWIRANEQFF.

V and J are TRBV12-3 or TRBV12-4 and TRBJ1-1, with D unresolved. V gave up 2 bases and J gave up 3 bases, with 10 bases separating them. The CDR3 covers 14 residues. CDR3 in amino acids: CASSLTIEYTEAFF. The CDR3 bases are TGTGCCAGCAGTTTAACCATAGAGTACACTGAAGCTTTCTTT.

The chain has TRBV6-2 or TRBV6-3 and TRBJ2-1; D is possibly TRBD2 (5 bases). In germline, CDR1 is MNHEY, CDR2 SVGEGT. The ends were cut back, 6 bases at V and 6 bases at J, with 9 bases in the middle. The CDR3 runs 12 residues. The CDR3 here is CASSPGFNEQFF. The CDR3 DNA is TGTGCCAGCAGCCCGGGATTCAATGAGCAGTTCTTC.